The clone carrying this T cell receptor (beta chain) was picked up a small number of times. The antigen remains undetermined. TCRdb independently ran MiXCR on the 5' RACE reads; one entry per CDR3 protein. The table has some 130,000 distinct CDR3 sequences, approximately 15% seen once. The source of the sample is a study of T-cell memory formation after mild COVID-19. Overall study findings and caveats: Detection of some responders pre-infection suggested pre-existing cross-reactive memory T cells participated. CM and EM subsets held most contracting CD4+ clones; EMRA held CD8+ ones.

Specimen: PBMCs or a T cell subset sorted from them (not recorded which). This clonotype was obtained from an adult woman who had mild COVID-19 (a few samples of this study predate the infection). Cell type and time point are not known.

The CDR3 loop reads CASSRTQQETQYF. CDR3 nucleotides: TGTGCCAGCAGCAGGACTCAACAAGAGACCCAGTACTTC. This chain joins TRBV6-1 and TRBJ2-5; D is possibly TRBD2 (5 bases). V was pared by 6 bases and J by 2 bases, with 10 bases between. CDR1 and CDR2 from the germline V gene are MNHNS and SASEGT. There are 13 residues in the CDR3.